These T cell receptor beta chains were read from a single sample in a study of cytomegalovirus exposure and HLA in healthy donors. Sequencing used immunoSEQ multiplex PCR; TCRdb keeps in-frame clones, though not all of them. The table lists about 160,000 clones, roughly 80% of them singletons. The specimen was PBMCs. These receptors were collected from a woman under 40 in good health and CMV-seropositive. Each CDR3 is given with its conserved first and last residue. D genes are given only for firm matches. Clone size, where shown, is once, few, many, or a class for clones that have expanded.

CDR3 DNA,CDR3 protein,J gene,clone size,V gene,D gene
TGTGCCAGCAGCTACGACAGACGAAAACCCCTCCACTTT,CASSYDRRKPLHF,TRBJ1-6,.,TRBV7-2,.
TGTGCCAGCAGCGTAATGACAGGGAGGACCGGGGAGCTGTTTTTT,CASSVMTGRTGELFF,TRBJ2-2,.,TRBV9,.
TGCGCCAGCAGCCAAGATTACCTAGCGGGGGCCGATACGCAGTATTTT,CASSQDYLAGADTQYF,TRBJ2-3,.,TRBV4-3,TRBD2
TGTGCCAGTAGTATAGTACCAGGGAATGGCTACACCTTC,CASSIVPGNGYTF,TRBJ1-2,.,TRBV19,.
TGTGCCAGCAGTGAATTCCGGGGGAACACCATATATTTT,CASSEFRGNTIYF,TRBJ1-3,once,TRBV2,.
TGCAGTGCACAGGGGGACACTGAAGCTTTCTTT,CSAQGDTEAFF,TRBJ1-1,few,TRBV20-1,TRBD1
TGTGCCAGCAGCAAAGCGGGGGACAGGGAAGCTTTCTTT,CASSKAGDREAFF,TRBJ1-1,.,TRBV21-1,.
TGTGCCAGCAGTCCATCGACTAGCCTTAATGAGCAGTTCTTC,CASSPSTSLNEQFF,TRBJ2-1,.,TRBV6-4,TRBD2
TGCGCCAGCAGCCAAGTTTACAGGCGGAACACTGAAGCTTTCTTT,CASSQVYRRNTEAFF,TRBJ1-1,few,TRBV4-3,.
TGTGCCAGCTCACCACCGGGACAGGGAGGAGAGACCCAGTACTTC,CASSPPGQGGETQYF,TRBJ2-5,.,TRBV18,TRBD1